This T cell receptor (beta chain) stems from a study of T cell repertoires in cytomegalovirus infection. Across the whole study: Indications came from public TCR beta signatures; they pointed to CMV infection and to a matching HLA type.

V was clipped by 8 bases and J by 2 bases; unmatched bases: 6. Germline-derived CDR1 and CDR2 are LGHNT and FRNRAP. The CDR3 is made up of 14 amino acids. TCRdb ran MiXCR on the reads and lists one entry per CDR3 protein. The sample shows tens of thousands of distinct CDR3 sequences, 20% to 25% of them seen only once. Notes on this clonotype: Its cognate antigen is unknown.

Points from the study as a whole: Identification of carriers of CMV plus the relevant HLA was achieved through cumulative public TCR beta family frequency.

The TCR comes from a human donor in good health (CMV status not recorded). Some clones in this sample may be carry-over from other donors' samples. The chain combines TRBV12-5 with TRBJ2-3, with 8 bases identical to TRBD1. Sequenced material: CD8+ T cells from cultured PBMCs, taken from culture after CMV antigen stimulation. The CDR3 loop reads CASSDRGFTDTQYF. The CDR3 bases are TGTGCTAGTTCCGACAGGGGATTCACAGATACGCAGTATTTT.